Presented here are 5 T cell receptor beta chains from one specimen sequenced in a study of T cell responses to AZD1222 COVID-19 vaccine. Sequencing was performed with immunoSEQ multiplex PCR; in TCRdb, only in-frame clones are kept and a portion is missing. This sample has about 150,000 clones, with less than 95% found just once. Specimen: peripheral blood, collected on day 0 of AZD1222 vaccination. The source of these receptors is an adult in good health.

This sequence joins TRBV7-6 and TRBJ2-1; 10 bases fit TRBD2. The CDR3 is made up of 15 amino acids. CDR1 SGHVS and CDR2 FNYEAQ come from the germline V gene. The junction had 4 bases not matched to a gene; V was cut back by 1 base and J by 7 bases. The CDR3 sequence: CASSLGGLAINEQFF. CDR3 coding DNA: TGTGCCAGCAGCTTAGGGGGACTAGCGATTAATGAGCAGTTCTTC.

This rearrangement joins TRBV3-1 (or the pseudogene TRBV3-2) to TRBJ2-3; D not certain. The CDR3 loop spans 14 amino acids. CDR1 and CDR2 (germline): LGHDT, YNNKEL (reference sequence). Trimming took 6 bases from V and 1 from J, leaving 11 bases between them. CDR3 sequence: CASSEIGRTDTQYF. Written as DNA, the CDR3 is TGTGCCAGCAGTGAAATCGGACGCACAGATACGCAGTATTTT.

The chain couples TRBV28 to TRBJ2-4; 11 positions agree with TRBD1. Germline V lookup: CDR1 MDHEN, CDR2 SYDVKM. The J segment lost 3 bases and the V segment lost 2 bases, leaving 3 bases of the junction unmatched. This CDR3 contains 16 residues. Written as DNA, the CDR3 is TGTGCCAGCAGTTTAGGGACAGGGGGTTTCAAAAACATTCAGTACTTC. Translation: CASSLGTGGFKNIQYF.

The rearrangement uses TRBV28 and TRBJ1-1; 8 bases align to TRBD1. The CDR3 loop spans 13 amino acids. V lost 8 bases to trimming and J lost 4 bases; unmatched junction nucleotides: 6. From germline, CDR1 is MDHEN and CDR2 SYDVKM. CDR3 DNA: TGTGCCAGCCAGGGGGCCGTCGTCACTGAAGCTTTCTTT. This encodes CASQGAVVTEAFF. Combining the CDR3 with reference TRBV28 and TRBJ1-1 gives the whole variable domain DVKVTQSSRYLVKRTGEKVFLECVQDMDHENMFWYRQDPGLGLRLIYFSYDVKMKEKGDIPEGYSVSREKKERFSLILESASTNQTSMYLCASQGAVVTEAFFGQGTRLTVV.

The chain joins TRBV30 to TRBJ2-3, with D maybe TRBD2 (5 bases). The CDR3 runs to 15 residues. Between the trimmed V and J ends, which lost 1 base and 0 bases, there was a span of 11 bases. Germline lookup yields CDR1 GTSNPN and CDR2 SVGIG (reference sequence). The CDR3 sequence is CAWSAYGVSTDTQYF. DNA of the CDR3: TGTGCCTGGAGTGCCTACGGGGTTAGCACAGATACGCAGTATTTT.